The 10 T cell receptor beta chains presented below share a single source sample, sequenced in a study of CD8 T cells in ankylosing spondylitis (dated by TCRdb to between 2016 and 2019). Libraries were constructed by 5' RACE. Sequencing was performed on an Illumina HiSeq 2500. The public reads were quality trimmed at Q25 with fastp and then assembled into clones with MiXCR by TCRdb, keeping productive beta chains. Entries are consolidated by CDR3 protein sequence, retaining the most common genes and DNA. This sample lists roughly 250,000 distinct CDR3 sequences; roughly 8.6% were detected once. Jointly, the top ten make up nearly 7% of the sample. Sequences were obtained from blood, either unsorted or a sorted T cell fraction (not recorded which). The receptors originated from a male donor with ankylosing spondylitis or in good health (not recorded which).

This clonotype was detected many times. The rearrangement links TRBV5-1 to TRBJ1-1, with D perhaps TRBD1 (6 bases). The CDR3 sequence is 12 residues long. V lost 0 bases and J lost 9, with 9 bases in between. CDR1 is SGHRS, CDR2 YFSETQ, per germline. CDR3 loop: CASSLDGQQAFF. Written as DNA, the CDR3 is TGCGCCAGCAGCTTGGACGGACAGCAAGCTTTCTTT.

This clonotype was counted ten times or more. The chain couples TRBV20-1 to TRBJ2-5, with D possibly TRBD2 on 6 matching bases. Germline CDR1 and CDR2: DFQATT and SNEGSKA (reference sequence). The CDR3 has 13 residues. Trimming stripped 6 bases from V and 5 bases from J, with 16 bases between. CDR3: CSAVPEGRETQYF. The CDR3, as DNA: TGCAGTGCAGTCCCGGAGGGCCGGGAGACCCAGTACTTC.

This clonotype appeared many times. The V gene is TRBV4-3, the J gene TRBJ1-3, with TRBD1 matching 7 bases. The germline gives CDR1 LGHNA, CDR2 YSLEER. Germline trimming cut 4 bases from V and 3 bases from J; bases unmatched to any gene: 15. CDR3 length equals 18 residues. Written as DNA, the CDR3 is TGCGCCAGCAGCCGTGGACGCAACAGGGGTCAGGGTGGAAACACCATATATTTT. Amino acid sequence: CASSRGRNRGQGGNTIYF.

This clonotype appeared a few times. The V gene is TRBV7-3, the J gene TRBJ2-7, with D maybe TRBD1 (6 bases). Trimming took 5 bases from V and 2 from J, leaving 16 bases between them. The CDR3 loop spans 15 amino acids. Germline V CDR1 and CDR2: SGHTA, FQGTGA. The CDR3 spells CASSHSPTGPYEQYF. The CDR3 nucleotides read TGTGCCAGCAGCCATTCCCCGACAGGTCCCTACGAGCAGTACTTC.

The chain links TRBV9 to TRBJ2-2, with TRBD2 matching over 8 bases. Germline V gene data show CDR1 as SGDLS and CDR2 as YYNGEE. Trimming cost V 0 bases and J 2 bases; bases outside gene matches: 3. The CDR3 has 16 residues. In DNA, the CDR3 is TGTGCCAGCAGCGTAGTGGGACTAGACAACACCGGGGAGCTGTTTTTT. It encodes CASSVVGLDNTGELFF.

The chain has TRBV6-2 or TRBV6-3 and TRBJ1-5; D is unresolved. CDR1 MNHEY and CDR2 SVGEGT come from the germline V gene. V was shortened by 5 bases and J by 4 bases, with 9 bases between the two germline ends. The CDR3 has 13 residues. Here the CDR3 reads CASSRDGNQPQHF. The CDR3 region has the DNA TGTGCCAGCAGTAGGGATGGGAATCAGCCCCAGCATTTT.

This clonotype was counted ten times or more. The chain employs TRBV11-2 and TRBJ2-1; D unresolved. V lost 1 base and J 0 bases, leaving 13 bases between the germline ends. CDR1 is SGHAT and CDR2 is FQNNGV in the germline V gene. The CDR3 consists of 17 residues. Written as DNA, the CDR3 is TGTGCCAGCAGCTTAGTCCCCTCACTGAGCTCCTACAATGAGCAGTTCTTC. Translation gives CASSLVPSLSSYNEQFF.

V and J are TRBV7-9 and TRBJ2-6; D not certain. The CDR3 runs to 14 residues. The V end was cut by 8 bases, the J end by 4 bases, with 12 bases between. CDR1 is SEHNR, CDR2 FQNEAQ, per germline (reference sequence). DNA of the CDR3: TGTGCCAGCTCGCTGGGGTCCGGGGCCAACGTCCTGACTTTC. Its translation: CASSLGSGANVLTF.

This clonotype occurred many times. V usage is TRBV4-2 and J usage is TRBJ2-3; 7 positions agree with TRBD2. The V segment lost 0 bases and the J segment 4 bases; nucleotides outside the gene matches: 7. The CDR3 runs 16 residues. Germline V gene data show CDR1 as LGHNA and CDR2 as YNFKEQ. CDR3 amino acids: CASSQEKTSWSDTQYF. Here the CDR3 DNA reads TGTGCCAGCAGCCAAGAAAAGACTAGCTGGTCAGATACGCAGTATTTT.

This clonotype was detected only a few times. The rearrangement links TRBV4-3 to TRBJ2-7, with TRBD2 identical over 11 bases. This CDR3 region has 16 residues. J gave up 4 bases and V 0 bases, and 5 bases lay outside the gene matches. Germline CDR1 and CDR2: LGHNA and YSLEER. In DNA, the CDR3 is TGCGCCAGCAGCCAAGAGATTACTAGCGGGAGTTACGAGCAGTACTTC. This encodes CASSQEITSGSYEQYF.